This TCR beta chain was profiled in a study of CD8+ T cells in alopecia areata. Turning to the study itself: Treated patients took oral tofacitinib at 5 to 10 mg twice daily.

The V end was cut by 1 base, the J end by 1 base, with 20 bases between. Germline V gene sequence: CDR1 SGDLS, CDR2 YYNGEE. This CDR3 is built from 18 residues. Documented treatment: oral pan-JAK inhibitor, 5-10 mg twice daily. With regard to this clone: Its specificity is not known.

Findings and limits, study-wide: Compared with normal scalp, lesional scalp had higher clonality and more expanded CD8+ clones.

RNA, once extracted, was reverse transcribed into cDNA for use as the sequencing template. Method: immunoSEQ multiplex PCR; TCRdb's copy keeps in-frame clones and lacks some. The sample lists over 100,000 clones; roughly 55% were seen once. This sequence originates from a human donor with alopecia areata. The chain carries TRBV9 and TRBJ1-1; a possible D gene is TRBD1 (6 bases). The source was CD8+ T cells sorted from blood, collected at week 24, from a patient treated with tofacitinib. CDR3 amino acids: CASSVSPPGAEGNTEAFF. The CDR3 DNA reads as TGTGCCAGCAGCGTAAGCCCCCCGGGGGCCGAAGGGAACACTGAAGCTTTCTTT.